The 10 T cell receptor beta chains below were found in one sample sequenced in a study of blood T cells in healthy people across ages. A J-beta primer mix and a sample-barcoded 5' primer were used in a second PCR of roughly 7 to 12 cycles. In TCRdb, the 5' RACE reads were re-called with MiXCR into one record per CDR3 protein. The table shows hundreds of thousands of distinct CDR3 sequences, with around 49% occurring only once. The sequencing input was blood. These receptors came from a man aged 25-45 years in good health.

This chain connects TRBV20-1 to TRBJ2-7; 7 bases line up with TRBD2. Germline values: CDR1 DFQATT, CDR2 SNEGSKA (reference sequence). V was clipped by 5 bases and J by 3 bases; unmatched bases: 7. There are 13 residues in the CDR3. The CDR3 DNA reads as TGCAGTGCTTCGGCCGGGGGGTTCTACGAGCAGTACTTC. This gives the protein CSASAGGFYEQYF.

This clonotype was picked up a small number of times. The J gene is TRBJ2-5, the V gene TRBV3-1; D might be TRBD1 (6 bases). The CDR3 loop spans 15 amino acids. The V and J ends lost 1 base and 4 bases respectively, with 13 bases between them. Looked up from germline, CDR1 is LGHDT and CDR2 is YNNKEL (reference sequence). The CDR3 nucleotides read TGTGCCAGCAGCCAAGGACCCTTGGGGGCAGAGACCCAGTACTTC. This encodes CASSQGPLGAETQYF.

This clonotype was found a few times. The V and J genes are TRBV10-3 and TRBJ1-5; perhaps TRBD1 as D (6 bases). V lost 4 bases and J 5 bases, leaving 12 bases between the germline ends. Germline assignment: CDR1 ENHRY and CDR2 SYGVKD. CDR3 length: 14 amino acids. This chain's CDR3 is CAISGGHLDQPQHF. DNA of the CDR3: TGTGCCATCAGTGGGGGACACCTCGATCAGCCCCAGCATTTT.

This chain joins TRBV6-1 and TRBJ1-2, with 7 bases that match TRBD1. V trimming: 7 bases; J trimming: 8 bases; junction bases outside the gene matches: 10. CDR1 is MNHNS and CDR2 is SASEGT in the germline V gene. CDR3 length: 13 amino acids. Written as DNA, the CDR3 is TGTGCCAGCATCCGGGACAGCTACAGAGGCTACACCTTC. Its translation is CASIRDSYRGYTF.

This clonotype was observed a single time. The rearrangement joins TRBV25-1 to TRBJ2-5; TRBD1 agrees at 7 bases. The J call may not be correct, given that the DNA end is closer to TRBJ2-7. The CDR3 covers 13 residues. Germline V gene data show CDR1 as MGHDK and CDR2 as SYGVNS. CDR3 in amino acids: CARAGTAPYEQYF. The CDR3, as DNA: TGTGCCAGAGCCGGGACAGCGCCTTACGAGCAGTACTTC.

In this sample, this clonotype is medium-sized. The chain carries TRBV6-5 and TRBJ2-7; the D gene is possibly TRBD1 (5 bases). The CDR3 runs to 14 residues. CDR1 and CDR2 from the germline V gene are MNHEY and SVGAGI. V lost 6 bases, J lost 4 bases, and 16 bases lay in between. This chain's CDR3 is CASSFLGQGYEQYF. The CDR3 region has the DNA TGTGCCAGCAGCTTCCTCGGGCAGGGTTACGAGCAGTACTTC.

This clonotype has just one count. The CDR3 DNA reads TGTGCCAGCAGCTTGTTAAGCGGGGGGGCCCCAAATACGCAGTATTTT. As protein: CASSLLSGGAPNTQYF. The rearrangement joins TRBV7-2 to TRBJ2-3; 10 bases align to TRBD2. Trimming removed 3 bases from V and 7 bases from J; junction bases left unmatched: 10. CDR3 length equals 16 residues. Germline values: CDR1 SGHTA, CDR2 FQGNSA.

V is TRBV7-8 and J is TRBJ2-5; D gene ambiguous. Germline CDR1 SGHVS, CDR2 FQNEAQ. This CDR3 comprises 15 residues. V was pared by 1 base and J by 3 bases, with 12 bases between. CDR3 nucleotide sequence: TGTGCCAGCAGCTTAGTAGTCGGACCAAAAGAGACCCAGTACTTC. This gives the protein CASSLVVGPKETQYF.

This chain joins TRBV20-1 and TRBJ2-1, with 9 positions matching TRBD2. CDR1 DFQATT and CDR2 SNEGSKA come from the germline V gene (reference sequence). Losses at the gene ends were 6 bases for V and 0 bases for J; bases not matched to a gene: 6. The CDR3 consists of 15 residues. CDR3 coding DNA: TGCAGTGCCCCTAGCGGGACGAGCTCCTACAATGAGCAGTTCTTC. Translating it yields CSAPSGTSSYNEQFF.

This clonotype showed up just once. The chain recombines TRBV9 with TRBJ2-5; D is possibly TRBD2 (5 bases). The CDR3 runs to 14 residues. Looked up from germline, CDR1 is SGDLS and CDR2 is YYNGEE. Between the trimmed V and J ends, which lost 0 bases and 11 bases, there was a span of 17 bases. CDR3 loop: CASSVASLGNEQYF. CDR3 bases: TGTGCCAGCAGCGTAGCTTCACTAGGAAATGAGCAGTACTTC.